This TCR beta chain emerged from a study of shared clonotypes between healthy human individuals. Method: immunoSEQ multiplex PCR; TCRdb's copy keeps in-frame clones and lacks some. In the table there are under 700,000 clones, approximately 95% of which are singletons. Naive CD8 cells lacked CD45RO and underwent positive selection for CCR7, leaving out terminally differentiated effector memory CD45RA+ cells. This clone appeared once. The sequenced material came from naive CD8+ T cells sorted from blood. The origin of this receptor is a woman younger than 45 in good health.

This CDR3 is CASSLGGHDEAFF. The CDR3, as DNA: TGCGCCAGCAGCCTAGGCGGGCACGACGAAGCTTTCTTT. The chain links TRBV5-1 to TRBJ1-1; D gene uncertain. Germline lookup yields CDR1 SGHRS and CDR2 YFSETQ. The V and J ends lost 4 bases and 8 bases respectively, with 15 bases between them. This CDR3 has 13 amino acids.